The 17 T cell receptor beta chains given below trace back to one sample, sequenced in a study of OX40 agonist ivuxolimab in advanced cancers. The assay was immunoSEQ multiplex PCR, and TCRdb's table has in-frame clones only and misses some. Of approximately 77,000 clones listed, under 90% are singletons. This specimen was CD4+ or CD8+ T cells sorted from blood, taken in a trial of the OX40 agonist ivuxolimab. These receptors came from an adult with an advanced solid tumor such as melanoma, head and neck, liver or kidney cancer.

CDR3 region: CAISARDRSYEQYF. In DNA, the CDR3 is TGTGCCATCAGTGCCCGGGACAGATCCTACGAGCAGTACTTC. The J gene is TRBJ2-7, the V gene TRBV10-3; 7 positions match TRBD1. CDR3 length: 14 amino acids. Germline V gene lookup returns CDR1 ENHRY and CDR2 SYGVKD. The trim removed 4 bases at V and 1 base at J, leaving 4 bases unmatched.

The chain recombines TRBV6-6 with TRBJ1-2; the D gene is possibly TRBD1 (5 bases). Germline loops: CDR1 MNHNY, CDR2 SVGAGI (reference sequence). V was cut by 6 bases and J by 2 bases, with 13 bases left in between. There are 14 residues in the CDR3. CDR3 sequence (DNA): TGTGCCAGCAGACCTTCGGGACCGAACTATGGCTACACCTTC. It encodes CASRPSGPNYGYTF.

The V and J genes are TRBV27 and TRBJ2-3; perhaps TRBD2 as D (5 bases). CDR3 length: 13 residues. V dropped 6 bases and J dropped 2 bases, with 9 bases sitting between them. From germline, CDR1 is MNHEY and CDR2 SMNVEV (reference sequence). The CDR3 spells CASRVRATDTQYF. CDR3 coding DNA: TGTGCCAGCAGAGTGCGGGCCACAGATACGCAGTATTTT.

The chain employs TRBV28 and TRBJ1-1; D is perhaps TRBD1 (6 bases). This CDR3 has 11 residues. Looked up from germline, CDR1 is MDHEN and CDR2 is SYDVKM. Trimming took 8 bases from V and 11 from J, leaving 15 bases between them. Here the CDR3 reads CASGHRVRAFF. CDR3 DNA: TGTGCCAGCGGGCACAGGGTCAGGGCTTTCTTT.

The V and J genes are TRBV4-1 and TRBJ2-6, with 13 bases aligning to TRBD2. The germline V gene has CDR1 MGHRA and CDR2 YSYEKL. This CDR3 contains 20 residues. The ends lost 3 bases at V and 6 bases at J; junction bases unmatched: 14. Here the CDR3 reads CASSQLTSGRSSRKANVLTF. In DNA form, the CDR3 reads TGCGCCAGCAGCCAGCTGACTAGCGGGAGGTCCAGTCGGAAGGCCAACGTCCTGACTTTC.

This clone is medium-sized in the sample. The chain has TRBV27 and TRBJ1-1; D may be TRBD1 (5 bases). Germline CDR1 MNHEY, CDR2 SMNVEV (reference sequence). The CDR3 has 14 amino acids. V was trimmed by 2 bases and J by 6 bases, leaving 13 bases between them. The CDR3 protein is CASSLNWGFPEAFF. In DNA form, the CDR3 reads TGTGCCAGCAGTTTAAATTGGGGGTTCCCTGAAGCTTTCTTT.

J is TRBJ1-6 and V is TRBV13, with a weak D call TRBD1 (6 bases). The V gene lost 4 bases and the J gene lost 7 bases, with 11 bases spanning the gap. CDR1 is PRHDT, CDR2 FYEKMQ, per germline (reference sequence). This CDR3 has 14 residues. The CDR3: CASSWTVDNSPLHF. CDR3 in DNA: TGTGCCAGCAGCTGGACAGTGGACAATTCACCCCTCCACTTT.

The rearrangement uses TRBV16 and TRBJ2-2, with D tentatively TRBD2 (7 bases). V lost 4 bases, J lost 4 bases, and 16 bases lay in between. The CDR3 contains 16 residues. Germline-derived CDR1 and CDR2 are KGHSY and FQNENV. The CDR3 sequence is CASSLRGAPSTGELFF. CDR3 nucleotide sequence: TGTGCCAGCAGCCTACGGGGGGCTCCTAGCACCGGGGAGCTGTTTTTT.

V gene TRBV28 combines with J gene TRBJ1-4; no reliable D call. The CDR3 extends over 14 amino acids. Trimming cost V 2 bases and J 6 bases, with 10 bases left between them. Germline V gene data show CDR1 as MDHEN and CDR2 as SYDVKM. This CDR3 reads CASSLGGMYEKLFF. As DNA, the CDR3 is TGTGCCAGCAGTTTAGGAGGGATGTATGAAAAACTGTTTTTT.

The sample holds a few counts of this clone. The CDR3 here is CASSQGAGVNEKLFF. CDR3 bases: TGCGCCAGCAGCCAAGGGGCAGGGGTGAATGAAAAACTGTTTTTT. The genes are TRBV4-3 and TRBJ1-4, with a possible D match to TRBD1 (6 bases). The V end was cut by 1 base, the J end by 5 bases, with 11 bases between. CDR3 length equals 15 residues. Germline assignment: CDR1 LGHNA and CDR2 YSLEER.

A note on this clone: The identical CDR3 is also encoded by other nucleotide sequences in the sample. J is TRBJ1-3 and V is TRBV7-9; the D is unclear. Trimming stripped 5 bases from V and 4 bases from J, with 9 bases between. Germline CDR1 and CDR2: SEHNR and FQNEAQ (reference sequence). The CDR3 has 13 residues. Here the CDR3 DNA reads TGTGCCAGCAGCCTCGGTTCGGGAAACACCATATATTTT. Translation gives CASSLGSGNTIYF.

This clone is a singleton in its sample. The V gene is TRBV28, the J gene TRBJ1-5, with a possible D match to TRBD1 (6 bases). Germline CDR1 is MDHEN and CDR2 is SYDVKM. This CDR3 region has 14 residues. With 8 bases removed from V and 1 base from J, the gap between germline ends came to 12 bases. Here the CDR3 DNA reads TGTGCCAGCTGGGGACAACTGAGCAATCAGCCCCAGCATTTT. It translates to CASWGQLSNQPQHF.

The chain carries TRBV4-3 and TRBJ2-7, with D perhaps TRBD2 (6 bases). Deletions cut 1 base from V and 0 bases from J, with 13 bases between. Germline CDR1 LGHNA, CDR2 YSLEER. The CDR3 is 16 amino acids. The CDR3 coding sequence is TGCGCCAGCAGCCAAGTTGCCGAGACTAGCTCCTACGAGCAGTACTTC. This gives the protein CASSQVAETSSYEQYF.

A single count supports this clone. The chain carries TRBV18 and TRBJ2-1; 8 bases are shared with TRBD1. CDR3 length: 15 residues. The V segment lost 3 bases and the J segment 9 bases; nucleotides outside the gene matches: 10. Germline lookup yields CDR1 KGHSH and CDR2 LQKENI. The CDR3 DNA reads TGTGCCAGCTCACCCCGAGGGCCAGGGGGCGGTGAGCAGTTCTTC. Translated, it gives CASSPRGPGGGEQFF.

The J gene is TRBJ2-1, the V gene TRBV7-7; 9 bases are shared with TRBD2. The V gene's germline CDR1 is SSHAT and CDR2 FNYEAQ (reference sequence). The CDR3 is 14 residues long. Trimming removed 5 bases from V and 9 bases from J; junction bases left unmatched: 8. The CDR3 here is CASSAGTSFGEQFF. CDR3 DNA: TGTGCCAGCAGCGCGGGGACTAGCTTTGGTGAGCAGTTCTTC.

The gene calls are TRBV5-1 and TRBJ1-4, with a tentative D call TRBD1 (5 bases). The germline CDR1 and CDR2 sequences are SGHRS and YFSETQ. The CDR3 consists of 15 residues. Trimming took 4 bases from V and 8 from J, leaving 18 bases between them. CDR3 sequence: CASSPSGESHEKLFF. The CDR3 DNA is TGCGCCAGCAGCCCGTCGGGGGAAAGTCACGAAAAACTGTTTTTT.

The chain has TRBV19 and TRBJ1-6; 7 nucleotides align to TRBD1. From germline, CDR1 is LNHDA and CDR2 SQIVND (reference sequence). The V segment lost 5 bases and the J segment 14 bases; nucleotides outside the gene matches: 6. CDR3 size: 12 residues. The CDR3 DNA reads TGTGCCAGTAGTGAACAGGGGTCGACCCTCCACTTT. It specifies CASSEQGSTLHF.